These 12 T cell receptor beta chains were sequenced from one sample in a study of early T cells in non-severe SARS-CoV-2 infection. TCRdb analysed the 5' RACE reads with MiXCR anew, one entry per CDR3 protein. This table has about 48,000 distinct CDR3 sequences, 6.2% appearing once. Material: whole blood, obtained at baseline. The origin of the receptors is an adult who was a healthcare worker with PCR-confirmed SARS-CoV-2 infection or an uninfected control (not recorded which).

This clonotype was seen only a few times. V gene TRBV5-1 combines with J gene TRBJ2-3, with D perhaps matching TRBD1 or TRBD2 (5 bases each). Trimming left V 4 bases short and J 4 bases short, with 10 bases between. The CDR3 runs to 13 residues. Germline V gene lookup returns CDR1 SGHRS and CDR2 YFSETQ. CDR3 in DNA: TGCGCCAGCAGCCGGGACGGGGCAGATACGCAGTATTTT. As protein: CASSRDGADTQYF.

The J gene is TRBJ2-2, the V gene TRBV3-1; perhaps TRBD1 as D (5 bases). This CDR3 is 16 amino acids long. Deletions cut 5 bases from V and 5 bases from J, with 18 bases between. Germline V gene sequence: CDR1 LGHDT, CDR2 YNNKEL (reference sequence). DNA for the CDR3: TGTGCCAGCAGCGCAGACGCGCAGGGATGGACCGGGGAGCTGTTTTTT. Protein: CASSADAQGWTGELFF.

This clonotype was recorded at least ten times. The CDR3 loop is CASSLLAAYEQYF. The CDR3 DNA is TGTGCCAGCAGCCTCCTAGCGGCCTACGAGCAGTACTTC. V gene TRBV27 combines with J gene TRBJ2-7, with 7 bases lining up with TRBD2. This CDR3 comprises 13 residues. V was pared by 6 bases and J by 2 bases, with 4 bases of the junction left unmatched. Per the germline V gene, CDR1 is MNHEY and CDR2 is SMNVEV (reference sequence).

This clonotype was seen many times. The chain is built from TRBV6-5 and TRBJ2-3; D not certain. The CDR3 extends over 17 amino acids. V lost 7 bases and J 4 bases, leaving 24 bases between the germline ends. The germline gives CDR1 MNHEY, CDR2 SVGAGI. This chain's CDR3 is CASNYPVGLRSPDTQYF. CDR3 DNA: TGTGCCAGCAACTATCCCGTGGGATTACGGTCTCCAGATACGCAGTATTTT.

This clonotype was observed a few times. The rearrangement links TRBV10-2 to TRBJ1-2; 9 bases are a match to TRBD1. The germline gives CDR1 WSHSY, CDR2 SAAADI. The V and J ends lost 7 bases and 4 bases, in that order; junction bases with no gene match: 13. The CDR3 consists of 16 residues. In DNA, the CDR3 is TGCGCCAGCATGATTACCTCCGGGACAGGGTCCTATGGCTACACCTTC. It encodes CASMITSGTGSYGYTF.

This clonotype occurred a few times. The rearrangement links TRBV21-1 to TRBJ1-4. TRBV21-1 is a pseudogene segment. The CDR3 is made up of 13 amino acids. The CDR3 spells CASTTGVREKLFF. CDR3 sequence (DNA): TGTGCCAGCACCACCGGCGTAAGGGAAAAACTGTTTTTT.

V is TRBV12-3 or TRBV12-4 and J is TRBJ2-3; D is unresolved. V dropped 2 bases and J dropped 3 bases, with 6 bases sitting between them. This CDR3 is 13 amino acids long. The CDR3 DNA follows: TGTGCCAGCAGTTTAAGGGCAACAGATACGCAGTATTTT. Translated: CASSLRATDTQYF.

The table lists this clonotype with a few counts. The chain recombines TRBV5-1 with TRBJ2-1, with 7 nucleotides matching TRBD2. V dropped 4 bases and J dropped 1; count of bases not matched to a gene: 2. The CDR3 runs to 14 residues. Looked up from germline, CDR1 is SGHRS and CDR2 is YFSETQ. DNA for the CDR3: TGCGCCAGCAGCCAAGCGGGATCCTACAATGAGCAGTTCTTC. It codes for CASSQAGSYNEQFF.

By proportion, this clonotype is medium-sized. V is TRBV20-1 and J is TRBJ2-5; 7 bases line up with TRBD2. V shed 5 bases and J 5 bases; nucleotides not matched to a gene: 8. CDR1 and CDR2 (germline): DFQATT, SNEGSKA (reference sequence). The CDR3 runs 13 residues. The CDR3 nucleotides read TGCAGTGCTCTAGCGGAAAATCTGGAGACCCAGTACTTC. Translating it yields CSALAENLETQYF.

This clonotype occurred many times. CDR3 protein: CASTLAGFYEQYF. The DNA of the CDR3 is TGTGCCAGCACCCTAGCGGGATTTTACGAGCAGTACTTC. This rearrangement joins TRBV28 to TRBJ2-7; the match to TRBD2 covers 9 bases. This CDR3 has 13 residues. V shed 7 bases and J 4 bases; nucleotides not matched to a gene: 5. CDR1 is MDHEN, CDR2 SYDVKM, per germline.

The chain joins TRBV7-2 to TRBJ2-3; 7 bases fit TRBD2. After removal of 0 bases from V and 4 bases from J, the junction contained 1 base not matched to a gene. The CDR3 consists of 14 residues. Germline lookup yields CDR1 SGHTA and CDR2 FQGNSA. The CDR3 DNA reads as TGTGCCAGCAGCTTAGCGGGAGGGGCAGATACGCAGTATTTT. Translation gives CASSLAGGADTQYF.

This clonotype was seen only a few times. V gene TRBV3-1 combines with J gene TRBJ2-6, with 7 bases lining up with TRBD1. This CDR3 spans 16 amino acids. Per germline, CDR1 LGHDT and CDR2 YNNKEL (reference sequence). Unmatched junction bases numbered 2, after V lost 1 base and J lost 2 bases. In DNA form, the CDR3 reads TGTGCCAGCAGCCAAGTAGGGGGCCCTGGGGCCAACGTCCTGACTTTC. Translated: CASSQVGGPGANVLTF.